What follows are 2 T cell receptor beta chains derived from one specimen sequenced in a study of tumor-infiltrating lymphocytes in primary liver carcinoma. Joint extraction of RNA and DNA used about 17-31 mg of bulk tissue that was unsorted. TCR beta cDNA was prepared out of approximately 470 ng total RNA by means of a constant-region primer. TCR beta libraries came from three nested multiplex PCR rounds using slightly modified ARM-PCR. With TRBV1-TRBV30 forward primers and a C-beta reverse primer, the first two PCR rounds were run for around 10 cycles each. Using its own MiXCR run on the multiplex PCR reads, TCRdb lists one record per CDR3 protein. The sample has about 92,000 distinct CDR3 sequences, 65% to 70% seen once. The material sequenced was tumor-adjacent normal liver tissue. The source is a man aged 35-49 years with primary liver carcinoma and hepatitis B virus infection.

At least ten counts were recorded for this clonotype. The chain uses TRBV5-5 and TRBJ1-1; D is ambiguous. The CDR3 is made up of 15 amino acids. V was clipped by 0 bases and J by 1 base, with 10 bases between them. Germline V gene sequence: CDR1 SGHKS, CDR2 YYEKEE (reference sequence). The CDR3 DNA reads TGTGCCAGCAGCTTGGGTCTAGGAAAGAACACTGAAGCTTTCTTT. This translates into CASSLGLGKNTEAFF.

This sequence joins TRBV11-2 and TRBJ2-7; D possibly corresponds to TRBD1 (6 bases). CDR1 and CDR2 from the germline V gene are SGHAT and FQNNGV. CDR3 size: 17 residues. V was clipped by 6 bases and J by 5 bases, with 26 bases between them. The CDR3 here is CASSSQTGGANRHEQYF. The CDR3 nucleotides read TGTGCCAGCAGTTCCCAGACAGGAGGCGCTAACAGACACGAGCAGTACTTC.